This passage covers 22 T cell receptor beta chains from one sample sequenced in a study of Graves' ophthalmopathy and Graves' hyperthyroidism (dated by TCRdb to 2016 to 2019). The instrument given in TCRdb is Illumina HiSeq 2000. For repertoire sequencing, TCR beta CDR3 regions were amplified from RNA transcripts. The first round of RT-PCR was done with HTBI primers and the Qiagen OneStep RT-PCR kit, and was followed by a second round of multiplex PCR, then size selection and purification. TCRdb reran the public reads through fastp at Q25 and MiXCR, keeping productive beta chains. All rows with the same CDR3 protein become a single entry with the most common DNA and genes. This sample has around 1,200,000 distinct CDR3 sequences in its table, and about 40% of those were observed once. Around 10% of the sample is held by the ten biggest clonotypes. Sequencing was done on a sample of peripheral blood or thyroid tissue (not recorded which). Receptor source: an adult man with Graves' hyperthyroidism.

The chain is built from TRBV6-5 and TRBJ1-1, with a possible D match to TRBD1 (6 bases). The CDR3 runs to 15 residues. Between the trimmed V and J ends, which lost 0 bases and 5 bases, there was a span of 13 bases. Looked up from germline, CDR1 is MNHEY and CDR2 is SVGAGI. This CDR3 reads CASSYSPRGGTEAFF. Written as DNA, the CDR3 is TGTGCCAGCAGTTACTCGCCCAGGGGTGGTACTGAAGCTTTCTTT.

The chain recombines TRBV7-9 with TRBJ2-7, with D possibly TRBD1 on 6 matching bases. The CDR3 is 14 residues long. Germline V gene data show CDR1 as SEHNR and CDR2 as FQNEAQ (reference sequence). V shed 5 bases and J shed 3 bases, with 14 bases lying between them. In nucleotides, the CDR3 is TGTGCCAGCAGCCCGGACAGTAGAGTCTACGAGCAGTACTTC. Translating gives CASSPDSRVYEQYF.

The J gene is TRBJ1-2, the V gene TRBV29-1; maybe TRBD1 (6 bases). From germline, CDR1 is SQVTM and CDR2 ANQGSEA. With 0 bases removed from V and 6 bases from J, the gap between germline ends came to 17 bases. The CDR3 totals 15 residues. DNA for the CDR3: TGCAGCGTTGAAGATTCTCCGACAGGTCGTGATGGCTACACCTTC. Its translation is CSVEDSPTGRDGYTF. The whole variable domain, remainder taken from reference TRBV29-1 and TRBJ1-2, is SAVISQKPSRDICQRGTSLTIQCQVDSQVTMMFWYRQQPGQSLTLIATANQGSEATYESGFVIDKFPISRPNLTFSTLTVSNMSPEDSSIYLCSVEDSPTGRDGYTFGSGTRLTVV.

The genes are TRBV9 and TRBJ2-7; 8 nucleotides match TRBD1. V was clipped by 3 bases and J by 3 bases; unmatched bases: 8. The CDR3 length is 15 residues. Germline CDR1 and CDR2: SGDLS and YYNGEE. CDR3 protein: CASSERDRTYYEQYF. The CDR3 DNA sequence: TGTGCCAGCAGCGAACGGGACAGGACCTACTACGAGCAGTACTTC.

This clonotype has just a few counts. The chain is built from TRBV19 and TRBJ1-2; TRBD1 matches at 9 bases. The CDR3 has 16 residues. After removal of 4 bases from V and 8 bases from J, the junction contained 14 bases not matched to a gene. Germline-derived CDR1 and CDR2 are LNHDA and SQIVND (reference sequence). Written as DNA, the CDR3 is TGTGCCAGTAGTACCTACTTCTGGGACAGGGATGGCGGCTACACCTTC. This gives the protein CASSTYFWDRDGGYTF.

The sample holds a few counts of this clonotype. The chain couples TRBV5-4 to TRBJ1-2; 12 bases align to TRBD1. CDR1 is SGHNT, CDR2 YYREEE, per germline (reference sequence). The CDR3 is 17 residues long. V lost 2 bases, J lost 8 bases, and 13 bases stayed unmatched. CDR3 DNA sequence: TGTGCCAGCAGCTTACAAACCGGGACAGGGGGCCGCGAAGGCTACACCTTC. Protein: CASSLQTGTGGREGYTF.

This clonotype appeared once. A much larger clone lies one base from this, so it may be a read error. The J gene is TRBJ2-7, the V gene TRBV20-1, with unresolved D. Germline-derived CDR1 and CDR2 are DFQATT and SNEGSKA (reference sequence). Trimming took off 2 bases at V and 3 bases at J, with 11 bases between the two ends. The CDR3 covers 13 residues. CDR3 DNA sequence: TGCAGTGCTAGATGGGCCCAGTACTACGAGCAGTACTTC. Translation gives CSARWAQYYEQYF.

This chain uses TRBV29-1 with TRBJ2-7; 9 nucleotides match TRBD2. Germline V gene lookup returns CDR1 SQVTM and CDR2 ANQGSEA. CDR3 length: 14 amino acids. V gave up 8 bases and J gave up 5 bases; unmatched junction bases: 13. The chain's CDR3 is CSLGGRAGLDEQYF. The DNA for the CDR3 is TGCAGCTTAGGCGGGAGGGCCGGTTTGGACGAGCAGTACTTC.

V is TRBV20-1 and J is TRBJ2-2; tentative D call: TRBD1 (5 bases). CDR3 length: 15 residues. Germline-derived CDR1 and CDR2 are DFQATT and SNEGSKA (reference sequence). V was trimmed by 5 bases and J by 0 bases, leaving 13 bases between them. CDR3 sequence reads: CSAGASDANTGELFF. CDR3 nucleotide sequence: TGCAGTGCTGGGGCCTCGGACGCGAACACCGGGGAGCTGTTTTTT.

At least ten counts were recorded for this clonotype. The CDR3 region has the DNA TGTGCCAGCAGCCTACTAGTTCCTATGGCGGTCTCTGGAAACACCATATATTTT. This translates into CASSLLVPMAVSGNTIYF. This chain links TRBV2 with TRBJ1-3; unclear D gene. CDR1 SNHLY and CDR2 FYNNEI come from the germline V gene. The germline V and J ends were trimmed by 6 bases and 0 bases, with 21 bases remaining between them. The CDR3 is made up of 18 amino acids.

The gene calls are TRBV7-4 and TRBJ2-3, with 11 bases identical to TRBD2. There are 16 residues in the CDR3. The junction had 3 bases not matched to a gene; V was cut back by 2 bases and J by 2 bases. CDR1 and CDR2 from the germline V gene are SGHVT and SQSDAQ. The CDR3 DNA reads TGTGCCAGCAGCTTACTAGCGGGGGGCCCCACAGATACGCAGTATTTT. This sequence encodes CASSLLAGGPTDTQYF.

The rearrangement joins TRBV10-3 to TRBJ1-4, with 9 bases matching TRBD1. CDR1 ENHRY and CDR2 SYGVKD come from the germline V gene. The CDR3 runs 13 residues. The V and J ends lost 6 bases and 8 bases, in that order; junction bases with no gene match: 4. The DNA for the CDR3 is TGTGCCATCAGATGGACAGGGGTCGAAAAACTGTTTTTT. The encoded protein is CAIRWTGVEKLFF.

This clonotype was seen at least ten times. The chain joins TRBV25-1 to TRBJ1-3; TRBD1 is a possible D gene (5 bases). This CDR3 is 17 amino acids long. CDR1 MGHDK and CDR2 SYGVNS come from the germline V gene. The V end was cut by 3 bases, the J end by 4 bases, with 19 bases between. The DNA for the CDR3 is TGTGCCAGCAGTGAGAGGGACCTTCTGCTTTCCGGAAACACCATATATTTT. Its translation: CASSERDLLLSGNTIYF.

The chain uses TRBV19 and TRBJ1-5, with D maybe TRBD1 (6 bases). This CDR3 has 10 amino acids. The V and J ends lost 7 bases and 15 bases respectively, with 13 bases between them. Germline-derived CDR1 and CDR2 are LNHDA and SQIVND (reference sequence). CDR3 sequence: CASNRGARHF. CDR3 coding DNA: TGTGCCAGTAATCGGGGGGCACGGCATTTT. The whole variable domain, remainder taken from reference TRBV19 and TRBJ1-5, is DGGITQSPKYLFRKEGQNVTLSCEQNLNHDAMYWYRQDPGQGLRLIYYSQIVNDFQKGDIAEGYSVSREKKESFPLTVTSAQKNPTAFYLCASNRGARHFGDGTRLSIL.

This rearrangement joins TRBV7-2 to TRBJ1-1; D gene unclear. The ends were cut back, 4 bases at V and 5 bases at J, with 17 bases in the middle. The CDR3 is 15 residues long. The germline CDR1 and CDR2 sequences are SGHTA and FQGNSA. The CDR3 sequence is CASSSPFSGRTEAFF. The CDR3 DNA follows: TGTGCCAGCAGCTCCCCGTTTTCGGGCCGGACTGAAGCTTTCTTT.

The J gene is TRBJ2-7, the V gene TRBV13, with TRBD2 matching 7 bases. With 2 bases clipped from V and 3 bases from J, the junction kept 10 bases outside the gene matches. The V gene's germline CDR1 is PRHDT and CDR2 FYEKMQ (reference sequence). The CDR3 spans 16 residues. CDR3: CASSLREAGQFYEQYF. For the CDR3, the DNA is TGTGCCAGCAGCTTAAGGGAAGCGGGGCAATTCTACGAGCAGTACTTC.

As concerns this clonotype: A read error is possible here, since a much larger clone lies one base away. The chain employs TRBV10-3 and TRBJ1-2; possibly TRBD1 for D (5 bases). CDR3 length equals 17 residues. Germline CDR1 ENHRY, CDR2 SYGVKD. The CDR3 nucleotides read TGTGCCAGCAGTTACGGGGGAGGGCAGAGCTCTGACTATGGCTACACCTTC. Translating gives CASSYGGGQSSDYGYTF.

This clonotype was counted ten times or more. This chain joins TRBV25-1 and TRBJ1-5; TRBD1 matches at 9 bases. Losses at the gene ends were 3 bases for V and 6 bases for J; bases not matched to a gene: 6. In germline, CDR1 is MGHDK, CDR2 SYGVNS. This CDR3 is built from 15 residues. The CDR3 nucleotides are TGTGCCAGCAGTGATGCCTCGACAGGGGGTCAGCCCCAGCATTTT. Translation gives CASSDASTGGQPQHF.

The rearrangement links TRBV20-1 to TRBJ2-7, with 8 nucleotides matching TRBD1. The CDR3 spans 13 residues. Germline lookup yields CDR1 DFQATT and CDR2 SNEGSKA (reference sequence). J was trimmed by 2 bases and V by 3 bases; bases with no gene match: 3. The CDR3 coding sequence is TGCAGTGCTAGTGGGGACAGGACCTACGAGCAGTACTTC. Translation gives CSASGDRTYEQYF.

A word on this clonotype: At one of its ends the junction is not consistent with the germline gene, which may arise from a read error. The chain has TRBV2 and TRBJ2-7; TRBD2 aligns across 10 bases. The CDR3 totals 15 residues. Germline values: CDR1 SNHLY, CDR2 FYNNEI. The CDR3 bases are TGTGCCAGCAATCTAGCGGGAGTCAGCTCCTACGGGCAGTACTTC. Residues: CASNLAGVSSYGQYF.

This clonotype was counted many times. The chain joins TRBV10-3 to TRBJ1-2; D remains ambiguous. Germline CDR1 is ENHRY and CDR2 is SYGVKD. The CDR3 runs 15 residues. The V end was cut by 1 base, the J end by 1 base, with 10 bases between. The CDR3 bases are TGTGCCATCAGTGAGTTCGATGTCAATAACTATGGCTACACCTTC. As protein: CAISEFDVNNYGYTF.

This clonotype was recorded a few times. The chain has TRBV6-5 and TRBJ1-1; TRBD1 matches 7 bases. Germline CDR1 MNHEY, CDR2 SVGAGI. The CDR3 extends over 13 amino acids. J was trimmed by 9 bases and V by 6 bases; bases with no gene match: 10. CDR3 amino acids: CASSQRDRTKAFF. CDR3 nucleotide sequence: TGTGCCAGCAGCCAGCGGGACAGAACGAAAGCTTTCTTT.